This entry describes one T cell receptor beta chain. Then a second PCR, running roughly 7 to 11 cycles, was carried out with a sample-barcoded 5' primer and a J-beta primer mix. Any given sample supplied a minimum of 2.5 million CDR3-containing paired-end reads. TCRdb called the 5' RACE reads again in MiXCR, with one record for every CDR3 protein. Among more than 1,400,000 distinct CDR3 sequences, 42% were seen once, and the ten largest hold approximately 7.9%. This entry comes from a study of blood T cells in healthy people across ages. Drawing of peripheral blood yielded 8.5 to 10 milliliters from each donor. Total RNA was isolated from each sample in quantities of at least 5.5 micrograms. CDR3 length: 16 residues. The V gene's germline CDR1 is SGHVS and CDR2 FNYEAQ.

The V gene is TRBV7-6, the J gene TRBJ2-5; 10 nucleotides align to TRBD2. The J call is in doubt because the DNA end fits TRBJ2-7 better. Specimen: blood. This sequence originates from a woman aged 18-30 years in good health. CDR3 amino acids: CASSLQSASGSYEQYF. CDR3 DNA sequence: TGTGCCAGCAGCTTACAGTCGGCTAGCGGGAGCTACGAGCAGTACTTC.